This TCR beta chain was sequenced in a study of T cells in Graves' hyperthyroidism and ophthalmopathy. There were TCR beta CDR3 regions amplified from RNA transcripts. The HTBI primer set drove a first-round RT-PCR of the TCR CDR3. TCRdb re-called the multiplex PCR reads with MiXCR, one entry per CDR3 protein. The sample includes 250,000 to 350,000 distinct CDR3 sequences, 16% of them seen just once. Findings of the study overall: The model anticipated ophthalmopathy a median approximately 6.5 months pre-onset.

Germline CDR1 reads SGHVS; CDR2 reads FNYEAQ. The CDR3 totals 16 residues. Trimming cost V 7 bases and J 3 bases; bases outside gene matches: 13. About this clonotype itself: Its antigen is unidentified.

Sequences were obtained from blood. The gene calls are TRBV7-6 and TRBJ2-3; 7 bases agree with TRBD1. This sequence originates from a man aged 30-40 years with Graves' hyperthyroidism. CDR3 coding DNA: TGTGCCAGCAACCATAAGACAGGGCGGATGACAGATACGCAGTATTTT. Protein sequence: CASNHKTGRMTDTQYF.